This T cell receptor beta chain comes out of a study of T cell responses to AZD1222 COVID-19 vaccine. Study-level results: The breadth and depth of Spike-specific TCRs increased once two AZD1222 doses had been given.

Repertoires were generated with immunoSEQ multiplex PCR, while TCRdb's copy carries only in-frame clones and drops some. The sample consists of about 140,000 clones, just over 90% of them appearing once. A remark on this clone: The antigen remains undetermined.

The sample here was peripheral blood, taken 28 days after the second AZD1222 dose. The sequence derives from an adult who received the AZD1222 COVID-19 vaccine.

CDR3 DNA sequence: TGTGCCAGCTCACCTATACCCGCAGATTCTTCACCCCTCCACTTT. Protein sequence: CASSPIPADSSPLHF. The chain recombines TRBV18 with TRBJ1-6; D call uncertain. The germline gives CDR1 KGHSH, CDR2 LQKENI. The CDR3 covers 15 residues. Trimming removed 3 bases from V and 9 bases from J, with 15 bases in between.